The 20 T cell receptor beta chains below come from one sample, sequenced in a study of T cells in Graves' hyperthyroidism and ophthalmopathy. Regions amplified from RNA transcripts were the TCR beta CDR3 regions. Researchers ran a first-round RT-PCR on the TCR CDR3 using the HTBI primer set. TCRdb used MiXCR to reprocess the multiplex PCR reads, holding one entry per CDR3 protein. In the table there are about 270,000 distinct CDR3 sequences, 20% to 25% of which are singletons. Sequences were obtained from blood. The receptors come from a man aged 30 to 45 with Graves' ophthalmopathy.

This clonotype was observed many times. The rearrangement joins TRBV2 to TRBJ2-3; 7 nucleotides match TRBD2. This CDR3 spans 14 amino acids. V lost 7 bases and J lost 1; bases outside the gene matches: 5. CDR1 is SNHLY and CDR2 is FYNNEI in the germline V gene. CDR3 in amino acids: CASKIAGGTDTQYF. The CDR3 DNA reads TGTGCCAGCAAAATAGCGGGTGGCACAGATACGCAGTATTTT.

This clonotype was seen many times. CDR3 loop: CASSTSAVQYNTGELFF. Here the CDR3 DNA reads TGTGCCAGCAGCACCTCGGCCGTCCAGTATAACACCGGGGAGCTGTTTTTT. The chain is built from TRBV9 and TRBJ2-2; D gene unclear. The germline CDR1 and CDR2 sequences are SGDLS and YYNGEE. CDR3 length: 17 amino acids. V was clipped by 4 bases and J by 2 bases, with 18 bases between them. The full variable domain, rest sourced from reference TRBV9 and TRBJ2-2, is DSGVTQTPKHLITATGQRVTLRCSPRSGDLSVYWYQQSLDQGLQFLIQYYNGEERAKGNILERFSAQQFPDLHSELNLSSLELGDSALYFCASSTSAVQYNTGELFFGEGSRLTVL.

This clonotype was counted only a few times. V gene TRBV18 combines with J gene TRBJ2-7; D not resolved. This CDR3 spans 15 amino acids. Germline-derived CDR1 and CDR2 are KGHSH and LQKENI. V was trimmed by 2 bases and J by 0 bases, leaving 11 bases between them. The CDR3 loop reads CASSPFAGDSYEQYF. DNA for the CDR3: TGTGCCAGCTCACCATTCGCAGGAGACTCCTACGAGCAGTACTTC. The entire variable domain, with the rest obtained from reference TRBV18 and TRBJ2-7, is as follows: NAGVMQNPRHLVRRRGQEARLRCSPMKGHSHVYWYRQLPEEGLKFMVYLQKENIIDESGMPKERFSAEFPKEGPSILRIQQVVRGDSAAYFCASSPFAGDSYEQYFGPGTRLTVT.

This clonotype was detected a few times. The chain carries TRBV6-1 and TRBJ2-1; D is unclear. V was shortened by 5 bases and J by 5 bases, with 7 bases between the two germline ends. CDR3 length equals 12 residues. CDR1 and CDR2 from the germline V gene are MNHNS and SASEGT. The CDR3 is CASSLSNNEQFF. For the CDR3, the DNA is TGTGCCAGCAGTTTATCAAACAATGAGCAGTTCTTC.

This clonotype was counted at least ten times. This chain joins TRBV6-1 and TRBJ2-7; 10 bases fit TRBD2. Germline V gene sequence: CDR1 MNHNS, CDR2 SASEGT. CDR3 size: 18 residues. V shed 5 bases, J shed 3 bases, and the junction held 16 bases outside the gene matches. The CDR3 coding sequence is TGTGCCAGCAGTCCCCGGGGGGTGGGACTAGCGACCCACTACGAGCAGTACTTC. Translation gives CASSPRGVGLATHYEQYF.

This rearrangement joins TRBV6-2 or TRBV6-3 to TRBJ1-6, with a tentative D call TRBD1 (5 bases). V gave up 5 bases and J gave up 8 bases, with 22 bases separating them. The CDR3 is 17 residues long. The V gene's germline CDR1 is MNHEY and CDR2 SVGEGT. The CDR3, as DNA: TGTGCCAGCAGTGGACTAGCGGGAGGGCAGGGCGATTCACCCCTCCACTTT. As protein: CASSGLAGGQGDSPLHF.

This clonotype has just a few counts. The CDR3 DNA sequence: TGTGCCTGTAACGCTTGGCTGGGCAGCTATGGCTACACCTTC. This gives the protein CACNAWLGSYGYTF. The V gene is TRBV30, the J gene TRBJ1-2; D is unclear. V was clipped by 6 bases and J by 4 bases, with 18 bases between them. Germline assignment: CDR1 GTSNPN and CDR2 SVGIG (reference sequence). This CDR3 has 14 amino acids. The whole variable domain, filled in from reference TRBV30 and TRBJ1-2, reads SQTIHQWPATLVQPVGSPLSLECTVEGTSNPNLYWYRQAAGRGLQLLFYSVGIGQISSEVPQNLSASRPQDRQFILSSKKLLLSDSGFYLCACNAWLGSYGYTFGSGTRLTVV.

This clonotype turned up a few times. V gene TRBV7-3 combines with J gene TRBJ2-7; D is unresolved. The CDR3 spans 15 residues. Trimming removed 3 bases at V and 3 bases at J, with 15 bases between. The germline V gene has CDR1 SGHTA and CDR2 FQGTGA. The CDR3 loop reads CASSFKVLPVYEQYF. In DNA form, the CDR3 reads TGTGCCAGCAGCTTCAAGGTTTTGCCGGTCTACGAGCAGTACTTC.

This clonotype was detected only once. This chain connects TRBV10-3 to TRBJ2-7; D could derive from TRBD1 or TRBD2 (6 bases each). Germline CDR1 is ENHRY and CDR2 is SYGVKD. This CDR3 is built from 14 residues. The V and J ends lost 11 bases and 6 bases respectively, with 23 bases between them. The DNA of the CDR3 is TGTGCCCCCAGGGGCGGGCGGAGGGTAAGCGAGCAGTACTTC. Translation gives CAPRGGRRVSEQYF.

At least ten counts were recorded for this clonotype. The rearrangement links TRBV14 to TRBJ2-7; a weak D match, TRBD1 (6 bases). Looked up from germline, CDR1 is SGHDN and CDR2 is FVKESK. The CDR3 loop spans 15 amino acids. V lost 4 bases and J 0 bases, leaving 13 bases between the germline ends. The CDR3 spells CASSPWTTGSYEQYF. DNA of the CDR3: TGTGCCAGCAGCCCCTGGACGACAGGCTCCTACGAGCAGTACTTC.

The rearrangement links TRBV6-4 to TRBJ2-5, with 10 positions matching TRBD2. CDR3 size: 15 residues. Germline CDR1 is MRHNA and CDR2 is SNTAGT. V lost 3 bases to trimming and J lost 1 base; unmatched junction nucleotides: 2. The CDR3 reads CASSETSGAQETQYF. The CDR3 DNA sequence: TGTGCCAGCAGTGAAACTAGCGGGGCCCAAGAGACCCAGTACTTC.

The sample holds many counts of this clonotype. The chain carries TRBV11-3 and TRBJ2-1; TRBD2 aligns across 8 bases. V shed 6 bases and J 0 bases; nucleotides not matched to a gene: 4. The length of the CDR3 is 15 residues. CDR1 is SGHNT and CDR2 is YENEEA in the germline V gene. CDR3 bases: TGTGCCAGCAGGAGGAGCGGGAGCTCCTACAATGAGCAGTTCTTC. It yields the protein CASRRSGSSYNEQFF.

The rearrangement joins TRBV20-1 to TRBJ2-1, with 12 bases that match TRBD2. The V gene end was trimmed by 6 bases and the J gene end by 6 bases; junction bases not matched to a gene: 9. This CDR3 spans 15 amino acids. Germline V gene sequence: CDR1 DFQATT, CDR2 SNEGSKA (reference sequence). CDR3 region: CSAGMRLAGANEQFF. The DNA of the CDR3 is TGCAGTGCCGGAATGAGACTAGCGGGAGCCAATGAGCAGTTCTTC.

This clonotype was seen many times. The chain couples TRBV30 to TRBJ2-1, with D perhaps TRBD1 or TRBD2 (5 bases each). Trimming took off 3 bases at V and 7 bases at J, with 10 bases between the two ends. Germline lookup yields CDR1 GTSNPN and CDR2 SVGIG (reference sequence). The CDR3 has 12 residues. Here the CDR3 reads CAWRPRGNEQFF. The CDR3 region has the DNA TGTGCCTGGAGACCGAGGGGAAATGAGCAGTTCTTC.

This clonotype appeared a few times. The CDR3 DNA is TGTGCCAGCAGCTCGGAGGCCAGCGCATTTGGCGAGCAGTACTTC. Its protein product is CASSSEASAFGEQYF. This chain uses TRBV7-9 with TRBJ2-7; a possible D gene is TRBD2 (5 bases). Trimming took 4 bases from V and 6 from J, leaving 19 bases between them. Germline V lookup: CDR1 SEHNR, CDR2 FQNEAQ (reference sequence). The length of the CDR3 is 15 residues.

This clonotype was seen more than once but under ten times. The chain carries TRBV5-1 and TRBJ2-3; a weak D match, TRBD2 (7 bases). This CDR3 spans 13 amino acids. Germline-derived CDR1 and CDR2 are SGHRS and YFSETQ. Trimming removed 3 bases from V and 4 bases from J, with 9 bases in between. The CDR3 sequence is CASSSGGPDTQYF. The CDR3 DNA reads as TGCGCCAGCAGCTCCGGGGGGCCAGATACGCAGTATTTT.

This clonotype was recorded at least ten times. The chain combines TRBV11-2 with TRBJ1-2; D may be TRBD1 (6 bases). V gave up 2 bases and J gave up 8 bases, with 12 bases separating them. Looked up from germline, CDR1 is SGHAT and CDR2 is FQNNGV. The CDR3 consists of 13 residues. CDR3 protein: CASSLLAGEGYTF. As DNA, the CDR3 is TGTGCCAGCAGCTTATTGGCAGGGGAAGGCTACACCTTC.

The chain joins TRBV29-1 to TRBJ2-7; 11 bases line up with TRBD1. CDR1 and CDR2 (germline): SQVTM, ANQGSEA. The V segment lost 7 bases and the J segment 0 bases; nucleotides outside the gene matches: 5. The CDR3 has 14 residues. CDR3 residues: CSASGTGGSYEQYF. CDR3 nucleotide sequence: TGCAGCGCTTCCGGGACAGGGGGCTCCTACGAGCAGTACTTC.

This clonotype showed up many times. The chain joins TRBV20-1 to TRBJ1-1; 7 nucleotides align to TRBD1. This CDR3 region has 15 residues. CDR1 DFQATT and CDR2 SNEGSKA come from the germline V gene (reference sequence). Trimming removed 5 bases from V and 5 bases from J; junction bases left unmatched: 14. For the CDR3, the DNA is TGCAGTGCTCCCCGACAGGGCCTGGGCGGGACTGAAGCTTTCTTT. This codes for CSAPRQGLGGTEAFF.

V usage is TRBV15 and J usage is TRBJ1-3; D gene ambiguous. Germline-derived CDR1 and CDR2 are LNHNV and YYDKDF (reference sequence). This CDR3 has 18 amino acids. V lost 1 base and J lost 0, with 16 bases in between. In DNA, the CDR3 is TGTGCCACCAGCAGAGGTGGGAACAGACTCTACTCTGGAAACACCATATATTTT. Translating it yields CATSRGGNRLYSGNTIYF.